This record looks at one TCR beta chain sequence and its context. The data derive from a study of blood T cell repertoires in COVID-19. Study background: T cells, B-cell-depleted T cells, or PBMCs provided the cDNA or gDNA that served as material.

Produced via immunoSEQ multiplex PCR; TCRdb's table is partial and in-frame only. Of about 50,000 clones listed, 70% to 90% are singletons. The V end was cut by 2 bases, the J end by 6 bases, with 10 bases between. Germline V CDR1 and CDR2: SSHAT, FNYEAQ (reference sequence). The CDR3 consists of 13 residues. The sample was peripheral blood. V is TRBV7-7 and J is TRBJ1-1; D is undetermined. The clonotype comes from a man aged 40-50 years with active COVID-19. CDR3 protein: CASSLKIGAEAFF. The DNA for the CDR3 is TGTGCCAGCAGCTTAAAAATTGGAGCTGAAGCTTTCTTT.